This T cell receptor beta chain was documented in a study of blood T cell repertoires in COVID-19 (dated by TCRdb to between 2020 and 2021). Regarding the complete study: The collaborator samples originated in the United States, Italy and Spain and spanned the acute and convalescent phases of COVID-19. The material from the prospective study consisted of cDNA or gDNA derived from T cells, B-cell-depleted T cells, or PBMCs. The dataset comprised deeply sampled blood TCRbeta repertoires from subjects exposed to, actively infected with, or recovered from COVID-19. The repertoires were made available in a free public database intended to serve as a resource for research on the immune response to SARS-CoV-2. The samples were drawn from the first 160 participants of the ongoing ImmuneRACE study and from 1,200 or so subjects provided by 6 global collaborators. The sample metadata nearly always contained a de-identified subject ID, COVID-19 status, age in years and sex. Where available, HLA class I and class II types were obtained from metadata supplied by the sample provider rather than from assay-based typing. What the work shows at the level of the full study, not this receptor alone: How much clinical and demographic metadata was included differed by source and by participant, and the metadata was provided uncurated.

The collaborating institutions used their own protocols to collect whole blood in K2EDTA tubes. For TCRbeta analysis, collaborators shipped samples in one of three forms: frozen whole blood, isolated PBMCs, or DNA extracted from either of those sample types. Relative to germline, V is missing 2 bases and J is missing 5 bases, with 4 bases of the junction outside any gene match. The germline V gene encodes CDR1 MNHEY and CDR2 SVGAGI. There are 15 amino acids in the CDR3, from cysteine to phenylalanine inclusive. Here the CDR3 DNA is all that survives: 45 bases in frame from base 1. TCRbeta CDR3 regions were amplified from genomic DNA using the immunoSEQ Assay, a bias-controlled multiplex PCR. Concerning the study's data processing: Within the assay, amplification of reference gene primers was used to estimate how many nucleated cells each sample contained. To quantify the absolute abundance of each unique TCRbeta CDR3 rearrangement, sequence reads were collapsed and filtered. Productive Simpson clonality was computed per sample as the square root of Simpson's diversity index over productive rearrangements. TCRdb holds this immuneACCESS table with in-frame rearrangements only. Some clones are missing; in checked studies, unresolved V genes explain under half, and the rest has no known cause. V and J calls and clone size are as listed in that table; D and trimming were resolved from the DNA. Within this sample are approximately 74,000 clones, with 84% of them counted one time only. Around 35% of the sample belongs to the ten largest clones.

Note on this clone: What antigen it recognizes has not been identified. Base qualities are missing; no much larger clone stands one base away.

The TCR was taken from a man in his 70s with acute or convalescent COVID-19. Sequenced: peripheral blood. The rearrangement combines TRBV6-5 with TRBJ1-5; 9 junctional bases match TRBD1. The DNA reads TGTGCCAGCAGTTACCCGGGACAGGGATATCAGCCCCAGCATTTT. Its protein is CASSYPGQGYQPQHF.